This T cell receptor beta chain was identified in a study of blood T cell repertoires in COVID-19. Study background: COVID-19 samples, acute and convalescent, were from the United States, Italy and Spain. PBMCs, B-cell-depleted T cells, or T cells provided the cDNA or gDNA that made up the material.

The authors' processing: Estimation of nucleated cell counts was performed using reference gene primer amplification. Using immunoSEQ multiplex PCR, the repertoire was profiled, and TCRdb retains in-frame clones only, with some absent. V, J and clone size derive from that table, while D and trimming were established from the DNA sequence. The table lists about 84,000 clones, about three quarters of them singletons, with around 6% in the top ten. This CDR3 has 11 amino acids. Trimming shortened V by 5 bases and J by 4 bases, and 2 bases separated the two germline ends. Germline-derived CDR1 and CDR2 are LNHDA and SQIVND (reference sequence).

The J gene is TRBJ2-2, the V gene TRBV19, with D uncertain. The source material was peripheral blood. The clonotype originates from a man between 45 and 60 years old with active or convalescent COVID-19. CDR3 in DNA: TGTGCCAGTAGTCGCACCGGGGAGCTGTTTTTT. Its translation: CASSRTGELFF.